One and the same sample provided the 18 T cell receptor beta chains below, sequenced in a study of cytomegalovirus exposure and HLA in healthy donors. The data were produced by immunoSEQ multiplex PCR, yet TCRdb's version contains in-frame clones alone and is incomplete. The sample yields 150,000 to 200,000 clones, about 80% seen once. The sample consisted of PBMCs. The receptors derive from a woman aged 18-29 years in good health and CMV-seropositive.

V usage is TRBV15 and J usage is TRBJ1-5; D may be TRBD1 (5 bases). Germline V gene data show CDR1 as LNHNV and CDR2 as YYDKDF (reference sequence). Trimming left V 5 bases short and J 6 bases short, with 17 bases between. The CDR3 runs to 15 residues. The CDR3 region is CATSPQTTVRQPQHF. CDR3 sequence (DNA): TGTGCCACCAGCCCCCAGACGACAGTACGTCAGCCCCAGCATTTT.

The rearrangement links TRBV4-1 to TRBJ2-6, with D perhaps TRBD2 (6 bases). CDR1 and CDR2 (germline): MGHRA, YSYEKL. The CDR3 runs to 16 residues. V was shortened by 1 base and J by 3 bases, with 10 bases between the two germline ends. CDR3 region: CASSQGLGGGANVLTF. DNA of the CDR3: TGCGCCAGCAGCCAAGGCCTCGGGGGTGGGGCCAACGTCCTGACTTTC.

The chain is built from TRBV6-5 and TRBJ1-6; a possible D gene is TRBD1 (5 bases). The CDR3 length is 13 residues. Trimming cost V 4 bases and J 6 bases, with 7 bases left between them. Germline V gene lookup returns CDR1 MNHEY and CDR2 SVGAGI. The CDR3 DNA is TGTGCCAGCAGTTCTCAGGGTAATTCACCCCTCCACTTT. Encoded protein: CASSSQGNSPLHF.

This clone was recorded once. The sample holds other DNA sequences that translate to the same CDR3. The CDR3 DNA reads TGCGCCAGCAGCTTGCTAGCGGGGGGAAACACCGGGGAGCTGTTTTTT. Translated: CASSLLAGGNTGELFF. This rearrangement joins TRBV5-1 to TRBJ2-2, with 11 bases aligning to TRBD2. This CDR3 region has 16 residues. Germline CDR1 and CDR2: SGHRS and YFSETQ. The trim removed 1 base at V and 2 bases at J, leaving 1 base unmatched. The variable domain in full, with the rest retrieved from reference TRBV5-1 and TRBJ2-2, is KAGVTQTPRYLIKTRGQQVTLSCSPISGHRSVSWYQQTPGQGLQFLFEYFSETQRNKGNFPGRFSGRQFSNSRSEMNVSTLELGDSALYLCASSLLAGGNTGELFFGEGSRLTVL.

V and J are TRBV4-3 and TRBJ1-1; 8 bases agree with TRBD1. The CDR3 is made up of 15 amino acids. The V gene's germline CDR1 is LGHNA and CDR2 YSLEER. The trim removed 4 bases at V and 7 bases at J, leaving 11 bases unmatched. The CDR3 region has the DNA TGCGCCAGCAGCCCGGGCCAAGGGACAGGAAGTGAAGCTTTCTTT. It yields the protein CASSPGQGTGSEAFF.

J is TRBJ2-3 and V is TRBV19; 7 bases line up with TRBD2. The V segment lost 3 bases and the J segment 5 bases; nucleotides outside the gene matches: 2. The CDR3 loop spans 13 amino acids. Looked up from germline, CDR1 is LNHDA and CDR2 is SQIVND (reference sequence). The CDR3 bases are TGTGCCAGTAGTATCCAGCGGGGAGATACGCAGTATTTT. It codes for CASSIQRGDTQYF.

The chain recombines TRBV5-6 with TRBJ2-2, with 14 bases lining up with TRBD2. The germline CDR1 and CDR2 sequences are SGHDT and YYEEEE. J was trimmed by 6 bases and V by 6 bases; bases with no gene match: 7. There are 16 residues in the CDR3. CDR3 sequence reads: CASTRTGLAGAGELFF. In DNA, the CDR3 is TGTGCCAGCACCCGGACGGGACTAGCGGGGGCCGGGGAGCTGTTTTTT.

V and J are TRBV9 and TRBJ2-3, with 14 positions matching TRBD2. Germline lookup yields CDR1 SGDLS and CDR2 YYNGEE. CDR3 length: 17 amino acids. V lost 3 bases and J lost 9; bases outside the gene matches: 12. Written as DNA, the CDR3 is TGTGCCAGCAGCGCCCCAACCAGACTAGCGGGGGGGGACACGCAGTATTTT. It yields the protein CASSAPTRLAGGDTQYF.

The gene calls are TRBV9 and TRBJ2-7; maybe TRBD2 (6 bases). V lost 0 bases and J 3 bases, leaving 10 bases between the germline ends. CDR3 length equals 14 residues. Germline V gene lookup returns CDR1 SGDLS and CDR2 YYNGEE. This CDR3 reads CASSVGGGNYEQYF. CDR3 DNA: TGTGCCAGCAGCGTAGGTGGGGGGAACTACGAGCAGTACTTC.

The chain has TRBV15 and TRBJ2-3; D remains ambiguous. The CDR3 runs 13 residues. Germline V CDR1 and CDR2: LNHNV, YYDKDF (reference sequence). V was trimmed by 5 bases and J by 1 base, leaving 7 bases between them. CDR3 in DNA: TGTGCCACCAGCCTGAGTGGCACAGATACGCAGTATTTT. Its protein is CATSLSGTDTQYF.

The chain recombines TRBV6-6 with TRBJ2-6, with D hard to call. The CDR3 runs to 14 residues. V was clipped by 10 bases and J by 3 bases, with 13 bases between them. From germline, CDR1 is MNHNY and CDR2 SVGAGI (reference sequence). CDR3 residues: CATPSVRGANVLTF. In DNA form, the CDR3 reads TGTGCCACCCCTTCGGTCCGTGGGGCCAACGTCCTGACTTTC.

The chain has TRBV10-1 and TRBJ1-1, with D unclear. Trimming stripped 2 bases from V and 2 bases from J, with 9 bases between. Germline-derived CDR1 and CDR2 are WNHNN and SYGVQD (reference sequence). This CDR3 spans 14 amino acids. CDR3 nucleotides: TGCGCCAGCAGTGAGAGTGTGACAAACACTGAAGCTTTCTTT. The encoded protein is CASSESVTNTEAFF.

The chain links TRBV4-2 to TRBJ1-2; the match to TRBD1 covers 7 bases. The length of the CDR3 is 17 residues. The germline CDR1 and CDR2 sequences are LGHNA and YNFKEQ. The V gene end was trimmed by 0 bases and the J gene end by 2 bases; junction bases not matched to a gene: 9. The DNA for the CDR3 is TGTGCCAGCAGCCAAGAGGGTGGGACGGGACAGAACTATGGCTACACCTTC. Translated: CASSQEGGTGQNYGYTF.

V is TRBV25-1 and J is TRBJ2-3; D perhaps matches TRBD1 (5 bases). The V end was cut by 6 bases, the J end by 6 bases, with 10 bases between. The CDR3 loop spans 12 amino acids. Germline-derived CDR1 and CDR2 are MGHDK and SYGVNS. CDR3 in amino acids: CASRTSGDTQYF. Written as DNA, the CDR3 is TGTGCCAGCAGAACCTCAGGGGATACGCAGTATTTT.

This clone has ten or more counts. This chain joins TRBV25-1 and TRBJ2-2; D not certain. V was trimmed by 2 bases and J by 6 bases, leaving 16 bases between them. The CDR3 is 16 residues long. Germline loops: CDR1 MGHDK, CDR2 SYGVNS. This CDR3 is CASSEVKDWSPGELFF. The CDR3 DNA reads TGTGCCAGCAGTGAAGTCAAAGACTGGTCTCCCGGGGAGCTGTTTTTT.

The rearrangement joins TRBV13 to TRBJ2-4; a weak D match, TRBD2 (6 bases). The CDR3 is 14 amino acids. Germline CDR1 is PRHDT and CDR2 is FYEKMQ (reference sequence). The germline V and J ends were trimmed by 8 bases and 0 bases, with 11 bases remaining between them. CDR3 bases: TGTGCCAGCGGTAGCGGACTAGCCAAAAACATTCAGTACTTC. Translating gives CASGSGLAKNIQYF.

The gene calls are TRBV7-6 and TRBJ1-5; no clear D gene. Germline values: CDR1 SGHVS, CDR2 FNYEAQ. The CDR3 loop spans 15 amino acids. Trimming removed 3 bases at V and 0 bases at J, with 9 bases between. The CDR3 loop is CASSLGHDSNQPQHF. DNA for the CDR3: TGTGCCAGCAGCTTGGGCCACGATAGCAATCAGCCCCAGCATTTT.

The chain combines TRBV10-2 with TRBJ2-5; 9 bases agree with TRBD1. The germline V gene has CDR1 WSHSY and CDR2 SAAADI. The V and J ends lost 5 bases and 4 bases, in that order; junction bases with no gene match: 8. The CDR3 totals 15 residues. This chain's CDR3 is CASSYRTGAGETQYF. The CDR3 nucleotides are TGCGCCAGCAGTTACAGGACAGGGGCTGGAGAGACCCAGTACTTC.